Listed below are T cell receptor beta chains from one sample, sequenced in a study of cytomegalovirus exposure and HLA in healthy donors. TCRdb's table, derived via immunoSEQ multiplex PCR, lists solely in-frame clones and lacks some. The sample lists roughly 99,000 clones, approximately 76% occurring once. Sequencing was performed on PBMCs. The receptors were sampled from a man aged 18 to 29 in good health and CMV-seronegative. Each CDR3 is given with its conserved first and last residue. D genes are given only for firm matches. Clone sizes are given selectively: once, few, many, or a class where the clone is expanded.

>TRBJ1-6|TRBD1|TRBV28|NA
TGTGCCACAGGACAGGGGCCGTCACCCCTCCACTTT
CATGQGPSPLHF
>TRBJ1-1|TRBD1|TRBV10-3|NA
TGTGCCATCAGTCCGGACAGGGTGGGGAACACTGAAGCTTTCTTT
CAISPDRVGNTEAFF
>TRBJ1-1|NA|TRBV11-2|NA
TGTGCCAGCAGCCTAGCATGGGGCGGGAACACTGAAGCTTTCTTT
CASSLAWGGNTEAFF
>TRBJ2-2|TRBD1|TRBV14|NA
TGTGCCAGCAGCCCGCCCGACAGGGGGACAACCGGGGAGCTGTTTTTT
CASSPPDRGTTGELFF
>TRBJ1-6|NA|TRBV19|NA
TGTGCCAGTAGTATTCTGGGAGAGAATTCACCCCTCCACTTT
CASSILGENSPLHF
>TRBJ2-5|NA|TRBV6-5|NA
TGTGCCAGCAGTAAGGAGTACCAAGAGACCCAGTACTTC
CASSKEYQETQYF
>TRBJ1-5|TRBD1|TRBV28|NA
TGTGCCAGCAGCACAGGGGTTCAGCCCCAGCATTTT
CASSTGVQPQHF
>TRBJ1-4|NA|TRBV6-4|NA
TGTGCCAGCAGGCCTCAGGCAACTAATGAAAAACTGTTTTTT
CASRPQATNEKLFF
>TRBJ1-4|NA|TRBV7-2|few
TGTGCCAGCAGCTTAGCGGCCTTTCCTCAGGGGTCTAATGAAAAACTGTTTTTT
CASSLAAFPQGSNEKLFF
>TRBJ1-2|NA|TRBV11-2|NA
TGTGCCAGCAGCGGCGGGGAGGGGAACCCTTTACGTGGCTACACCTTC
CASSGGEGNPLRGYTF
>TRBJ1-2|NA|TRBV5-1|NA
TGCGCCAGCAACTTGAACCCGGGGGGGGCGACCCTCGGCTATGGCTACACCTTC
CASNLNPGGATLGYGYTF
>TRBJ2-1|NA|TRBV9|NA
TGTGCCAGCAGCGGGGGGCAGGGGGGCCTACAGTTCTTC
CASSGGQGGLQFF
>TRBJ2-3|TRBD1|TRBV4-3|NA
TGCGCCAGCAGTAACAGGGGGGCAGATACGCAGTATTTT
CASSNRGADTQYF
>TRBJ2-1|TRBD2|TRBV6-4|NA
TGTGCCACACGACTAGCGGGGTACAATGAGCAGTTCTTC
CATRLAGYNEQFF
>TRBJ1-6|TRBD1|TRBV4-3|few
TGCGCCAGCAGCCTATCAAGGACAGGGGAATCACCCCTCCACTTT
CASSLSRTGESPLHF
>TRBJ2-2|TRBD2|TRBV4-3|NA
TGCGCCAGCAGCCAAGATTTGACTAGCGGGGGGCTAAACACCGGGGAGCTGTTTTTT
CASSQDLTSGGLNTGELFF
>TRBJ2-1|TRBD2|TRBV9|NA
TGTGCCAGCAGCGTAGAGGGACTAGCGAGGAATGAGCAGTTCTTC
CASSVEGLARNEQFF
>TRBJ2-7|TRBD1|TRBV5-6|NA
TGTGCCAGCAGCATCCCAATGGGACAGGTGTACTTC
CASSIPMGQVYF
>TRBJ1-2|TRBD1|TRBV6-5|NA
TGTGCCAGCAGTCTCGACAGGGGTGATGGCTACACCTTC
CASSLDRGDGYTF
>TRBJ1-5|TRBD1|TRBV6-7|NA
TGTGCCAGCAGTTACTCCCGGACAGGGGGAGTTTATCAGCCCCAGCATTTT
CASSYSRTGGVYQPQHF
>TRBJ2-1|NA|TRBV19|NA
TGTGCCAGTAGTATATTGCAGAGGTCTGAGCAGTTCTTC
CASSILQRSEQFF
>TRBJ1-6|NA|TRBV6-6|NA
TGTGCCAGCAGTTACTCGACTAGAAATTCACCCCTCCACTTT
CASSYSTRNSPLHF
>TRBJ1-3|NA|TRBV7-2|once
TGTGCCAGCAGCCTACGGAGCCTGGGCTCTGGAAACACCATATATTTT
CASSLRSLGSGNTIYF
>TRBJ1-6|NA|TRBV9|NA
TGTGCCAGCGCCCCAGGGGAGAGCTCCTATAATTCACCCCTCCACTTT
CASAPGESSYNSPLHF
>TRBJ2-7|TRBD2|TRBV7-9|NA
TGTGCCAGCACTATTTACCCGGGCGGGAGTTCCTACGAGCAGTACTTC
CASTIYPGGSSYEQYF
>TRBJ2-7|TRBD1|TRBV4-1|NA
TGCGCCAGCAGCCAGTTGGGACAGGGGGCGGTCGAGCAGTACTTC
CASSQLGQGAVEQYF
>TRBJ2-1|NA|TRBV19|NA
TGTGCCAGTAGTTCCCGGATGGGACTCGAATACAATGAGCAGTTCTTC
CASSSRMGLEYNEQFF
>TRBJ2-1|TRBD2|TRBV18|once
TGTGCCAGCTCACCACCGCCAGCGGGAAACTACAATGAGCAGTTCTTC
CASSPPPAGNYNEQFF
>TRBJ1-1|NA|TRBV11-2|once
TGTGCCAGCAGGGGCGTACATTCGAATACTGAAGCTTTCTTT
CASRGVHSNTEAFF
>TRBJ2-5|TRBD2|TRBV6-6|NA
TGTGCCAGCAGGCGGGGGCAAGAGACCCAGTACTTC
CASRRGQETQYF
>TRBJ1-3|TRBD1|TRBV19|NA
TGTGCCAGTAGTACGGACAGGGACCGTAGCTCTGGAAACACCATATATTTT
CASSTDRDRSSGNTIYF
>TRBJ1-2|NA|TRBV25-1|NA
TGTGCCAGCAGTCCCCCCGGGACAATGGGGGTTAACTATGGCTACACCTTC
CASSPPGTMGVNYGYTF
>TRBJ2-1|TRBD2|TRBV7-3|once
TGTGCCAGCAGCTTTGGGCGGGGGGGGTACAATGAGCAGTTCTTC
CASSFGRGGYNEQFF
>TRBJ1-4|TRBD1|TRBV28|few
TGTGCCAGCAGTCCCTCCGGGACAGGGAATGAAAAACTGTTTTTT
CASSPSGTGNEKLFF
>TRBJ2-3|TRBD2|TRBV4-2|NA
TGTGCCAGCAGCCAAGAATCAGCTAGCGGGGGGTCAGATACGCAGTATTTT
CASSQESASGGSDTQYF
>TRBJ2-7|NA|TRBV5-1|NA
TGCGCCAGCAGCCTCCGTGAACTCTACGAGCAGTACTTC
CASSLRELYEQYF
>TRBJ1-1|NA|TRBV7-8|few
TGTGCCAGCAGCCCCGGGAGTACTGAAGCTTTCTTT
CASSPGSTEAFF
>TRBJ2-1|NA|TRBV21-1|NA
TGTGCCAGCAGCAAAGATAGGGGCGGAACTAGCGGGGTCGACAATGAGCAGTTCTTC
CASSKDRGGTSGVDNEQFF
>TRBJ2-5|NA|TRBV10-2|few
TGCGCCAGCAGTGACGGCGACTACGAGACCCAGTACTTC
CASSDGDYETQYF
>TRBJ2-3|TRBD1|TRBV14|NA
TGTGCCAGCAGCCAAAGGACAGGGAACACAGATACGCAGTATTTT
CASSQRTGNTDTQYF
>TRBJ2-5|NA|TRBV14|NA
TGTGCCAGATTGCCAGAGGGTGGTCCCCAGTACTTC
CARLPEGGPQYF
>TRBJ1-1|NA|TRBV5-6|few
TGTGCCAGCAGCTTCACCCGCAGGGACACTGAAGCTTTCTTT
CASSFTRRDTEAFF
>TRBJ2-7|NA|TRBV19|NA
TGTGCCACCAGCTCGCGGTACGAGCAGTACTTC
CATSSRYEQYF
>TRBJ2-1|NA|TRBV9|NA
TGTGCCAGCAGCGGCGTAATCGTCCGTGAGCAGTTCTTC
CASSGVIVREQFF
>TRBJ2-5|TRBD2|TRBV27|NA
TGTGCCAGCCAGCAGGCGGGGGGGCCTGGGGAGACCCAGTACTTC
CASQQAGGPGETQYF
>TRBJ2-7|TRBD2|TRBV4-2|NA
TGTGCCAGCAGCCCTCCGACTAGCGGGGGTGAGCAGTACTTC
CASSPPTSGGEQYF
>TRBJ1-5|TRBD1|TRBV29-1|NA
TGCAGCGTCCGGGACAGGGGTTTTGGTCAGCCCCAGCATTTT
CSVRDRGFGQPQHF
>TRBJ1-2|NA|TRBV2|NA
TGTGCCAGCAGTACCGACACAGGGCCGGGCTATGGCTACACCTTC
CASSTDTGPGYGYTF